Reported below is one T cell receptor (beta chain). Its antigen is currently unknown. PCR used 60 Vbeta primers and 13 Jbeta primers. As processed by the authors: In a later analysis, 75 million to 95 million unique TCR beta chains included roughly 11 million shared by two or more donors. Profiling relied on immunoSEQ multiplex PCR, and the TCRdb table lists in-frame clones only, not all of them. V and J calls and clone size are given by that table; D and trimming were obtained from the DNA. The sample comprises 100,000 to 150,000 clones, roughly 75% of which are singletons, and roughly a tenth rests with the top ten. The record originates from a study of cytomegalovirus exposure and HLA in healthy donors. On the study more broadly: An earlier analysis identified 120 million or so unique TCR beta sequences in about 170 million T cells.

Overall study findings and caveats: Altogether, some 170 TCR beta chains were recorded as cytomegalovirus-associated.

Germline V gene data show CDR1 as SGHVS and CDR2 as FQNEAQ. J gave up 5 bases and V 1 base, and 12 bases lay outside the gene matches. The CDR3 covers 17 residues. This sequence originates from a man aged 25-45 years in good health and CMV-seropositive. The rearrangement uses TRBV7-8 and TRBJ2-7; TRBD1 matches 9 bases. The specimen was PBMCs. CDR3 sequence: CASSLVPRQGQGNEQYF. CDR3 in DNA: TGTGCCAGCAGCTTAGTCCCCCGGCAGGGACAGGGAAACGAGCAGTACTTC.